This T cell receptor (beta chain) stems from a study of shared clonotypes between healthy human individuals. Libraries were prepared by immunoSEQ multiplex PCR; TCRdb keeps only in-frame clonotypes and omits some of them. The sample yields 2 million to 3 million clones, roughly 93% seen once. Findings of the study overall: Larger estimated richness was generally seen in naive subsets than in memory subsets.

The V end was cut by 5 bases, the J end by 8 bases, with 18 bases between. This CDR3 contains 14 residues. Germline CDR1 KGHSH, CDR2 LQKENI. This clone has just a few counts. Its target is not known. The sequenced sample was naive CD4+ T cells from PBMCs. This sample's subset: CD45RA+ positively selected. The chain recombines TRBV18 with TRBJ1-2, with D unresolved. The receptor was isolated from a man aged 18 to 29 in good health. Some clones in this sample may be carry-over from other donors' samples. The DNA of the CDR3 is TGTGCCAGCTCAAACGACATGAGGGCGGACGGCTACACCTTC. It encodes CASSNDMRADGYTF.